The table lists the clone carrying this T cell receptor (beta chain) with a few counts. As yet, its antigen is unknown. This sample is part of a study of T cells after yellow fever vaccination. CDR1 is MGHDK and CDR2 is SYGVNS in the germline V gene. The CDR3 has 16 amino acids. Trimming cost V 4 bases and J 4 bases, with 16 bases left between them. 5'RACE template switching added a universal primer site and UMIs to TCR cDNA. TCRdb independently ran MiXCR on the 5' RACE reads; one entry per CDR3 protein. The sample lists under 700,000 distinct CDR3 sequences, around a sixth occurring once. Study results and caveats: Shared CD4/CD8 clonotypes were a small share, likely from convergent recombination. The study noted that FACS-sorted repertoires could contain abundant clonotypes contaminating from the bulk population.

The receptor was derived from a man younger than 35 who received the YFV17D yellow fever vaccine. The V and J genes are TRBV25-1 and TRBJ2-2, with a tentative D call TRBD1 (6 bases). Sequences were derived from PBMCs, sampled less than 6 days after the first yellow fever vaccination. CDR3 nucleotide sequence: TGTGCCAGCAGTGGTCAGGGGTTTCCGGGCACCGGGGAGCTGTTTTTT. Translating gives CASSGQGFPGTGELFF.